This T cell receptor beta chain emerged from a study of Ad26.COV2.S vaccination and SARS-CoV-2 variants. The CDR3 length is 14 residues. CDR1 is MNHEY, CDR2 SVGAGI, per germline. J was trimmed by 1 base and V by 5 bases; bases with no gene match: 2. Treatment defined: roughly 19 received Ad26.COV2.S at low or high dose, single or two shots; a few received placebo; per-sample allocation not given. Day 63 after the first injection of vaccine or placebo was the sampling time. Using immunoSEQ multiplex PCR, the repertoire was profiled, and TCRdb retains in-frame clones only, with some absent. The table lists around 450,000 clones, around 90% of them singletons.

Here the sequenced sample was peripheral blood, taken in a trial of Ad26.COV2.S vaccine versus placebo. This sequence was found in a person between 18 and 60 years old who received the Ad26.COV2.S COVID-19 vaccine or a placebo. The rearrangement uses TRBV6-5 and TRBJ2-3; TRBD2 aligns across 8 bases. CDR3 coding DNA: TGTGCCAGCAGTCGTAGCGGGGGCACAGATACGCAGTATTTT. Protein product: CASSRSGGTDTQYF.